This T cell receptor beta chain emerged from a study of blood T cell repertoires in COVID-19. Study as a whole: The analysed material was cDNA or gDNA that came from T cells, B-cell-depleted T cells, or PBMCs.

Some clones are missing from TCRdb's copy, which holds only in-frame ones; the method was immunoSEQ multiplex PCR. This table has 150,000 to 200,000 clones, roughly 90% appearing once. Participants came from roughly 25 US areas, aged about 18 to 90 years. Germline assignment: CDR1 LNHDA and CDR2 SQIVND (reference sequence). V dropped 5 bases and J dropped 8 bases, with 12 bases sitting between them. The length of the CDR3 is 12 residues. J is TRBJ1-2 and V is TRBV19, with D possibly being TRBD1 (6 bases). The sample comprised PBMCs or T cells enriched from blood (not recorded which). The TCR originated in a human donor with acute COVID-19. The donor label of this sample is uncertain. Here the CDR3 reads CASSPQGEGYTF. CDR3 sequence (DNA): TGTGCCAGTAGTCCACAGGGTGAAGGCTACACCTTC.